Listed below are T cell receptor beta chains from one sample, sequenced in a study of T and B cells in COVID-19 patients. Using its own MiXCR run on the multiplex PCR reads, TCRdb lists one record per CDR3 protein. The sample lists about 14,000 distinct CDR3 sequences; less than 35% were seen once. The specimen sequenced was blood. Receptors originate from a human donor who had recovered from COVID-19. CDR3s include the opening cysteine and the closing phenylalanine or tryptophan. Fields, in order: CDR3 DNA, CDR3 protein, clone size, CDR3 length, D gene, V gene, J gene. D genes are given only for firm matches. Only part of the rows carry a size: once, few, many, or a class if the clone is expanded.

DNA: TGTGCCAGCAGTTTATTCTTGGGCAGGGGGAACACTGAAGCTTTCTTT
CDR3: CASSLFLGRGNTEAFF
size: .
length: 16
D: .
V: TRBV27
J: TRBJ1-1

DNA: TGCGCCAGCAGCTTACACGGGGGGTCCACAGATACGCAGTATTTT
CDR3: CASSLHGGSTDTQYF
size: few
length: 15
D: TRBD2
V: TRBV5-1
J: TRBJ2-3

DNA: TGTGCCAGCTCCCGCGGGACTGTAAACACTGAAGCTTTCTTT
CDR3: CASSRGTVNTEAFF
size: .
length: 14
D: .
V: TRBV7-6
J: TRBJ1-1

DNA: TGCAGCGTTGAAGTAGGAGGTGGAAACACCATATATTTT
CDR3: CSVEVGGGNTIYF
size: medium-sized
length: 13
D: .
V: TRBV29-1
J: TRBJ1-3

DNA: TGTGCCAGCTCGCCGGGACAGGGGGAGCAGCCCCAGCATTTT
CDR3: CASSPGQGEQPQHF
size: few
length: 14
D: TRBD1
V: TRBV27
J: TRBJ1-5

DNA: TGTGCCAGCAGCCTTAGGGGGACAGGGGTTTACGAGCAGTACTTC
CDR3: CASSLRGTGVYEQYF
size: few
length: 15
D: TRBD1
V: TRBV7-2
J: TRBJ2-7

DNA: TGCAGCGTCGAGCGGGACAGGGAAGACGAGCAGTACTTC
CDR3: CSVERDREDEQYF
size: .
length: 13
D: TRBD1
V: TRBV29-1
J: TRBJ2-7

DNA: TGTTCCTCAGCCCAGGACAGGGCAATTAATCAGCCCCAGCATTTT
CDR3: CSSAQDRAINQPQHF
size: .
length: 15
D: TRBD1
V: TRBV6-2/TRBV6-3
J: TRBJ1-5

DNA: TGTGCCAGCAGCTCGACAGGGGTGAACACTGAAGCTTTCTTT
CDR3: CASSSTGVNTEAFF
size: few
length: 14
D: TRBD1
V: TRBV5-6
J: TRBJ1-1

DNA: TGTGCCAGTAGTAAGGGGACTTACAATGAGCAGTTCTTC
CDR3: CASSKGTYNEQFF
size: medium-sized
length: 13
D: .
V: TRBV19
J: TRBJ2-1